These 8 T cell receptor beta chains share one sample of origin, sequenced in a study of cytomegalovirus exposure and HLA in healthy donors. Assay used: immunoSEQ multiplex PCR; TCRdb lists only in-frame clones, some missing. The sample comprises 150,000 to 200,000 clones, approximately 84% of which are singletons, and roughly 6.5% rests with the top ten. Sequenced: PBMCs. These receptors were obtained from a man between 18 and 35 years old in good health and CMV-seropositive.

The CDR3 nucleotides read TGTGCCAGCAGTCGGCCGGGGGGCGATCAGCCCCAGCATTTT. This translates into CASSRPGGDQPQHF. The V call is TRBV27, the J call TRBJ1-5; perhaps TRBD1 as D (6 bases). The ends were cut back, 5 bases at V and 5 bases at J, with 13 bases in the middle. The CDR3 has 14 amino acids. Germline V gene data show CDR1 as MNHEY and CDR2 as SMNVEV (reference sequence).

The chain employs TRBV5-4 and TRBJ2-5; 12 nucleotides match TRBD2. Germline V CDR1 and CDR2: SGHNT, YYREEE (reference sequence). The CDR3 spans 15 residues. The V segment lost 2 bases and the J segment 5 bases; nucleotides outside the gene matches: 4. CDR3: CASSFGLAGGETQYF. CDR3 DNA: TGTGCCAGCAGCTTTGGTCTAGCGGGAGGGGAGACCCAGTACTTC.

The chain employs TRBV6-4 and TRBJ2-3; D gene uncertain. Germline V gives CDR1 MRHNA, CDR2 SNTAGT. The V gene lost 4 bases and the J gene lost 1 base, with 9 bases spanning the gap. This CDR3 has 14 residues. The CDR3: CASSVPSCTDTQYF. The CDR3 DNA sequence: TGTGCCAGCAGTGTTCCGTCCTGCACAGATACGCAGTATTTT.

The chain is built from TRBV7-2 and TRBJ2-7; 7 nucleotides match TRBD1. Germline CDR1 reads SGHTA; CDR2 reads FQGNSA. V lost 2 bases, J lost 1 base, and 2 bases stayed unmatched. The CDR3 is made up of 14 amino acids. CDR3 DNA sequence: TGTGCCAGCAGCTTACGGACAGGATCCTACGAGCAGTACTTC. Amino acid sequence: CASSLRTGSYEQYF.

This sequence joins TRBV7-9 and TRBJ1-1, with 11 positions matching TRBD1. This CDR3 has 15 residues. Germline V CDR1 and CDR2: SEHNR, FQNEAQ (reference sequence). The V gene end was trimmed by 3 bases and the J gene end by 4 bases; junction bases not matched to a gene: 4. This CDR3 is CASSFVGTGGTEAFF. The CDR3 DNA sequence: TGTGCCAGCAGCTTCGTAGGGACAGGGGGCACTGAAGCTTTCTTT.

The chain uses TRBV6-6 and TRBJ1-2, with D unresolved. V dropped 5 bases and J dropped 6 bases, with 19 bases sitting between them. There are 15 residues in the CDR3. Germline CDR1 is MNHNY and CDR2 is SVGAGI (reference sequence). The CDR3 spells CASSNPDRGLDGYTF. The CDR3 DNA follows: TGTGCCAGCAGTAATCCAGACCGGGGTTTGGATGGCTACACCTTC.

CDR3 sequence (DNA): TGTGCCAGCAGGGCCAGCGGTCCGGGGGCCAACGTCCTGACTTTC. Translation: CASRASGPGANVLTF. The chain combines TRBV6-5 with TRBJ2-6, with D possibly matching TRBD2 (5 bases). Germline V gene data show CDR1 as MNHEY and CDR2 as SVGAGI. Trimming stripped 6 bases from V and 4 bases from J, with 13 bases between. This CDR3 has 15 residues.

The CDR3 spells CASIPGGTLGTGELFF. As DNA, the CDR3 is TGTGCCAGCATCCCAGGGGGGACTTTAGGCACCGGGGAGCTGTTTTTT. The rearrangement links TRBV28 to TRBJ2-2, with D perhaps TRBD1 (7 bases). Germline V CDR1 and CDR2: MDHEN, SYDVKM. Between the trimmed V and J ends, which lost 7 bases and 4 bases, there was a span of 19 bases. This CDR3 is built from 16 residues.